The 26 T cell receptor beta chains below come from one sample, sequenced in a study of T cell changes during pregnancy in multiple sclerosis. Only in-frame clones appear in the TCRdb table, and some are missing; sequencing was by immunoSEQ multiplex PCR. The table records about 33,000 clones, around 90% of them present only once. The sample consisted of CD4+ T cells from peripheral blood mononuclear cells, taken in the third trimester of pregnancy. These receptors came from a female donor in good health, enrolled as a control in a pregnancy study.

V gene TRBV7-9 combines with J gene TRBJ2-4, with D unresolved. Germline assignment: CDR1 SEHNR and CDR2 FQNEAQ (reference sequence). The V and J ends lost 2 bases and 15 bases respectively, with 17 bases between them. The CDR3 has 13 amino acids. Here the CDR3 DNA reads TGTGCCAGCAGCTTAACCCTGGGCAGATTAGTGTACTTC. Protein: CASSLTLGRLVYF.

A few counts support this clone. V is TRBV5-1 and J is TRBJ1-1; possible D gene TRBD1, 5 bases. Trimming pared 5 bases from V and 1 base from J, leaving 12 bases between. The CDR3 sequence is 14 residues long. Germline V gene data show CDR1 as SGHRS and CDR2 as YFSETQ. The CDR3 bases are TGCGCCAGCAGGTGGGACTGGGGGAACACTGAAGCTTTCTTT. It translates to CASRWDWGNTEAFF. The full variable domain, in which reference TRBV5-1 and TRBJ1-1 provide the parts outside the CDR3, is KAGVTQTPRYLIKTRGQQVTLSCSPISGHRSVSWYQQTPGQGLQFLFEYFSETQRNKGNFPGRFSGRQFSNSRSEMNVSTLELGDSALYLCASRWDWGNTEAFFGQGTRLTVV.

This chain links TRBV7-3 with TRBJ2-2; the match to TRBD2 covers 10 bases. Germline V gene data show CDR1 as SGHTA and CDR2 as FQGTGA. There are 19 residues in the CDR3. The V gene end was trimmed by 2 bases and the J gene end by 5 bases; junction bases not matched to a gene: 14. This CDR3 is CASSLYEGLAGENTGELFF. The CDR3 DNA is TGTGCCAGCAGCTTATATGAGGGGCTAGCGGGAGAGAATACCGGGGAGCTGTTTTTT.

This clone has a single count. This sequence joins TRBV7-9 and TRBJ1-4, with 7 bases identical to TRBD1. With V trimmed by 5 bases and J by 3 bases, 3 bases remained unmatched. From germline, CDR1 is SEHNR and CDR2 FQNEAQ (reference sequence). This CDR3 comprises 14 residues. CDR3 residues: CASSGRGANEKLFF. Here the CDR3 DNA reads TGTGCCAGCAGCGGCAGGGGGGCTAATGAAAAACTGTTTTTT.

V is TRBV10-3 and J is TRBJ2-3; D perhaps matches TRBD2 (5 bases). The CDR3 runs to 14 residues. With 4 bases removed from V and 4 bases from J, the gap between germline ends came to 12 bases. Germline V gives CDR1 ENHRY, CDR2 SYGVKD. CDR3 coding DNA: TGTGCCATCAGTGCAGGCGGGCCCGCAGATACGCAGTATTTT. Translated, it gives CAISAGGPADTQYF.

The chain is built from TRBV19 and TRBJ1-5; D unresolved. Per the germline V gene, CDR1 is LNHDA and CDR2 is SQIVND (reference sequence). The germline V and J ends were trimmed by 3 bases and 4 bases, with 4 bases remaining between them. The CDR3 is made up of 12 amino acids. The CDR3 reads CASSISNQPQHF. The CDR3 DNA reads TGTGCCAGTAGTATCTCGAATCAGCCCCAGCATTTT. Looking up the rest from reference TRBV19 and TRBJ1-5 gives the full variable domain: DGGITQSPKYLFRKEGQNVTLSCEQNLNHDAMYWYRQDPGQGLRLIYYSQIVNDFQKGDIAEGYSVSREKKESFPLTVTSAQKNPTAFYLCASSISNQPQHFGDGTRLSIL.

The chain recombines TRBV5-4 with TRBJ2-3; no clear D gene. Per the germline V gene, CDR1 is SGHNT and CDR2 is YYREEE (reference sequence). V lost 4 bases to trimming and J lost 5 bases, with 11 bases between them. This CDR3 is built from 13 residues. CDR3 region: CASSEQTEDTQYF. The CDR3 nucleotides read TGTGCCAGCAGCGAGCAGACTGAAGATACGCAGTATTTT. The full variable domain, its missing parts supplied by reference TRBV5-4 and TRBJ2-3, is ETGVTQSPTHLIKTRGQQVTLRCSSQSGHNTVSWYQQALGQGPQFIFQYYREEENGRGNFPPRFSGLQFPNYSSELNVNALELDDSALYLCASSEQTEDTQYFGPGTRLTVL.

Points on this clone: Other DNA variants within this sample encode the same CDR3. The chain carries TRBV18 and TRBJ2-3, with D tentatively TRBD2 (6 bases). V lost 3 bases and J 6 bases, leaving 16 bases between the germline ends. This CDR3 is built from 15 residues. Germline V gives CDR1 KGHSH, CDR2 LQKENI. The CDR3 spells CASSPSRGGTDTQYF. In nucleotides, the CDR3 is TGTGCCAGCTCACCCTCGCGTGGGGGGACCGATACGCAGTATTTT. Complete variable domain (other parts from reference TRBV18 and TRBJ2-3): NAGVMQNPRHLVRRRGQEARLRCSPMKGHSHVYWYRQLPEEGLKFMVYLQKENIIDESGMPKERFSAEFPKEGPSILRIQQVVRGDSAAYFCASSPSRGGTDTQYFGPGTRLTVL.

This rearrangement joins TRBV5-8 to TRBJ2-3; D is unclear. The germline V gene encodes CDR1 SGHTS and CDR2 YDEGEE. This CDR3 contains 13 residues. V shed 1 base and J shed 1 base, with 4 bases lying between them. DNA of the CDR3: TGTGCCAGCAGCTTGCGAGGCACAGATACGCAGTATTTT. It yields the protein CASSLRGTDTQYF.

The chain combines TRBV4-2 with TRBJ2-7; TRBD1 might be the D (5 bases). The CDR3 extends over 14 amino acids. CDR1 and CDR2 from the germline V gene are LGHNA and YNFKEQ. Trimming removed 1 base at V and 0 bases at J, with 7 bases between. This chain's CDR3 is CASSQVTDSYEQYF. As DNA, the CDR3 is TGTGCCAGCAGCCAAGTGACAGACTCCTACGAGCAGTACTTC.

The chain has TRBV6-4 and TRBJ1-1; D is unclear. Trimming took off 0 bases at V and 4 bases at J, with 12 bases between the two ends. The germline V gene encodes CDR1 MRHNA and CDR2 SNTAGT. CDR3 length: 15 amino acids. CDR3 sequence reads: CASSDSEAFATEAFF. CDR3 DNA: TGTGCCAGCAGTGACTCTGAAGCCTTCGCCACTGAAGCTTTCTTT.

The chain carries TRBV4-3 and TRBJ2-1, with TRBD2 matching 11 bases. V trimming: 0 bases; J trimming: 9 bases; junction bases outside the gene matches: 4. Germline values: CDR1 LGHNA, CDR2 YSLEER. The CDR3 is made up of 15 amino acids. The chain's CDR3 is CASSQDSGRAREQFF. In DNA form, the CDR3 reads TGCGCCAGCAGCCAAGATAGCGGGAGGGCACGTGAGCAGTTCTTC.

CDR3 nucleotide sequence: TGTGCCACCCGAGAAACAGGGGGCATCGACGAGCAGTACTTC. It translates to CATRETGGIDEQYF. V and J are TRBV15 and TRBJ2-7; 9 bases align to TRBD1. The CDR3 has 14 amino acids. After removal of 8 bases from V and 5 bases from J, the junction contained 10 bases not matched to a gene. Germline loops: CDR1 LNHNV, CDR2 YYDKDF (reference sequence).

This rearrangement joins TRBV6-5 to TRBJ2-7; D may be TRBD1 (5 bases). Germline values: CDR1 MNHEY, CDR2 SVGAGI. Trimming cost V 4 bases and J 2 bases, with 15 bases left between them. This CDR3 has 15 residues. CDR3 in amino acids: CASSSLPTETYEQYF. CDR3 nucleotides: TGTGCCAGCAGTTCTCTACCGACAGAAACCTACGAGCAGTACTTC.

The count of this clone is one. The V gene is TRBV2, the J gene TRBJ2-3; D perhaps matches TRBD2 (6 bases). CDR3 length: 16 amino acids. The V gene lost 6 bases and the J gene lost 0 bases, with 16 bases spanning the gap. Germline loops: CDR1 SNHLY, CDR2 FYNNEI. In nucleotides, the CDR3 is TGTGCCAGCAGGTCCGAACTAGCAATAAGCACAGATACGCAGTATTTT. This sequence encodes CASRSELAISTDTQYF.

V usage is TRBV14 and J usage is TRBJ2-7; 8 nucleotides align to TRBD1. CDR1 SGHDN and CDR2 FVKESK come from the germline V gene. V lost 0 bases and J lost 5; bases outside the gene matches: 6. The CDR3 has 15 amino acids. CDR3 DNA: TGTGCCAGCAGCCAAGAAGTAGGACAGGGTAACGAGCAGTACTTC. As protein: CASSQEVGQGNEQYF.

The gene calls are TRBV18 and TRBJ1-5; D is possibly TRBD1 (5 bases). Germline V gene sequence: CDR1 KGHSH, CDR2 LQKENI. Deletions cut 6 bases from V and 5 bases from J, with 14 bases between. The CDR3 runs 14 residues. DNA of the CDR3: TGTGCCAGCTCCCCAAGTGGGGGGGATCAGCCCCAGCATTTT. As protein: CASSPSGGDQPQHF. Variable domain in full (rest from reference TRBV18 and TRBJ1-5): NAGVMQNPRHLVRRRGQEARLRCSPMKGHSHVYWYRQLPEEGLKFMVYLQKENIIDESGMPKERFSAEFPKEGPSILRIQQVVRGDSAAYFCASSPSGGDQPQHFGDGTRLSIL.

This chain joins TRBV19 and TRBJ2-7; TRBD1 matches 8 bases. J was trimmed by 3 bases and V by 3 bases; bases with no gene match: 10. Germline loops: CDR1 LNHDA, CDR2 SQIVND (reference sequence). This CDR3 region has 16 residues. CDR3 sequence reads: CASSIGLTGADYEQYF. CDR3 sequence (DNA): TGTGCCAGTAGTATCGGGCTGACAGGGGCGGACTACGAGCAGTACTTC.

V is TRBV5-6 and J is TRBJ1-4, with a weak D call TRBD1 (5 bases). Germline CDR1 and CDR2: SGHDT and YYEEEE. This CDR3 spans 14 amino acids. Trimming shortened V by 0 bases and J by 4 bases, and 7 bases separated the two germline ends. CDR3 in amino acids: CASSLGQLNEKLFF. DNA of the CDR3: TGTGCCAGCAGCTTGGGACAGCTTAATGAAAAACTGTTTTTT.

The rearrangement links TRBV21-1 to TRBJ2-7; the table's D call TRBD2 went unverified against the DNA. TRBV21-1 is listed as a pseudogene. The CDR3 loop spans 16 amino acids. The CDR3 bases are TGTGCCAGCAGCAAAGGGGGTAGCGGGCCTCCCTACGAGCAGTACTTC. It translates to CASSKGGSGPPYEQYF.

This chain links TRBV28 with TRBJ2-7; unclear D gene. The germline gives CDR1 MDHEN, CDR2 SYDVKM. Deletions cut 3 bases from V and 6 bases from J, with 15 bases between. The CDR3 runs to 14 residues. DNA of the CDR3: TGTGCCAGCAGTTTTTCTGGTTCTATGAGCGAGCAGTACTTC. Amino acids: CASSFSGSMSEQYF.

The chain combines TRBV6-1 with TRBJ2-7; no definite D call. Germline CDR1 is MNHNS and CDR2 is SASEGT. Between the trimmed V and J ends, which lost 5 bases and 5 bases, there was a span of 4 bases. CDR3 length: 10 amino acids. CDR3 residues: CASSNNEQYF. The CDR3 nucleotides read TGTGCCAGCAGTAACAACGAGCAGTACTTC.

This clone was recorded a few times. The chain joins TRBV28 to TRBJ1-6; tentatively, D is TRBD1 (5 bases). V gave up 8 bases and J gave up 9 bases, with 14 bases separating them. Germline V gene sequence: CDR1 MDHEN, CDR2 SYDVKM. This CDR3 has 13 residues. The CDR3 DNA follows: TGTGCCAGCGGGGGAGGAGCCGGTTCACCCCTCCACTTT. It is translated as CASGGGAGSPLHF.

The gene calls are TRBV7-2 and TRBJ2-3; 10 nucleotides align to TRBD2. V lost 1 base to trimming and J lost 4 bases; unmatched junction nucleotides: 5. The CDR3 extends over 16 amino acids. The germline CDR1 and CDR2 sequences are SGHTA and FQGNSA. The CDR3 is CASSLEGTSAPDTQYF. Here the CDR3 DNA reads TGTGCCAGCAGCTTAGAAGGGACTAGCGCCCCAGATACGCAGTATTTT.

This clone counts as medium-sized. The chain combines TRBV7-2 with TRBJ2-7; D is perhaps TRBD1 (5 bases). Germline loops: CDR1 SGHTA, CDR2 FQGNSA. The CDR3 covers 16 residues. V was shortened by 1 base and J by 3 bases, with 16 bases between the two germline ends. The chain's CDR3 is CASSLEGPASYYEQYF. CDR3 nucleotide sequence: TGTGCCAGCAGCTTAGAGGGGCCAGCCTCTTACTACGAGCAGTACTTC.

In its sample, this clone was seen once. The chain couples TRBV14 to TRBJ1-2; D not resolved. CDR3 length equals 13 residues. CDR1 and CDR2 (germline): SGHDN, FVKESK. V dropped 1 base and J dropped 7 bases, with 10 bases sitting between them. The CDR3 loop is CASSQVEGGGYTF. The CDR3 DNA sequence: TGTGCCAGCAGCCAAGTGGAGGGAGGTGGCTACACCTTC. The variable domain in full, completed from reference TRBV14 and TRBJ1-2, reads EAGVTQFPSHSVIEKGQTVTLRCDPISGHDNLYWYRRVMGKEIKFLLHFVKESKQDESGMPNNRFLAERTGGTYSTLKVQPAELEDSGVYFCASSQVEGGGYTFGSGTRLTVV.